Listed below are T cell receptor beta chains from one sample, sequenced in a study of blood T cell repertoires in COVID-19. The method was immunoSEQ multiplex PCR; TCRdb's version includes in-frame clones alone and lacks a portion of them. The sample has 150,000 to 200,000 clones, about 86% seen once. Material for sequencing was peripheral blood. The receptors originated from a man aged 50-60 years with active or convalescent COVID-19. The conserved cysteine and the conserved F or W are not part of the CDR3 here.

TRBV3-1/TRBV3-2 ASSHQGYQPQH
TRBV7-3 ASRPIPEDRGRNREGYT
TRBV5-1 ASSIQGHNEQY
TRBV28 ASAFTGGRSNEKLF
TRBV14 ASSQGAFGGAYEQY
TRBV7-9 ASSQGEAFLNTEAF
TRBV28 ASSLPRVGTEAF
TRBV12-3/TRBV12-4 ASSTGRDTQY
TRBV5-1 ASSLASGDQPQH
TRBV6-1 ASSEALQASGANVLT
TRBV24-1 ATGTGDSGYT
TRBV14 ASSPQSTAVTEAF
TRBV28 ASNPAAGGELF
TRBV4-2 ASSQDRRGREDNEQF
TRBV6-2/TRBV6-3 ASSYDGQGAGGYT
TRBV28 ASSFGAYEQY
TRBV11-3 ASSNFVGQGAYNEQF
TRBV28 ASSSHRDYRGMEV
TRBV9 ASSHQGRDTGELF
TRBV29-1 SVRPDSSSGNTIY
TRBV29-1 SVDLGTSGRATDTQY
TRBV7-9 ASSFDTGKQF
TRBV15 ATSKEPSEKLF
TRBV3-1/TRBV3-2 ASSQLGSLNTGELF
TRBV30 AWKAGLEDTEAF
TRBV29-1 SVEDLDRGSPLH
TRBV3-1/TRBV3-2 ASSQGPSTDTQY
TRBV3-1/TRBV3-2 ASSQAQGVVGTEAF
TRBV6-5 ASSYSGVQGNGELF
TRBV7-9 ASLGTGGTYEQY
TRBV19 ASSARRGSADTQY
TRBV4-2 ASSQEGLGFADTQY
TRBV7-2 ASSSGVYEKLF
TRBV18 ASSQTTGFTEAF
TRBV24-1 ATSDWTSGSENSYNEQF
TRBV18 ASSPTGVSNQPQH
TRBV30 AWSGAQVRYEQY
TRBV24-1 ATSDWSGDGAYGYT
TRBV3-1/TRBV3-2 ASSQEGDRGHETQY
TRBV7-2 ASSSPVPNEKLF
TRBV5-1 ASSLWVQGNIQY
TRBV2 ASSEVRMTDTQY
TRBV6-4 ASRKEAGGTGELF
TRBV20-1 SASRLGDTQY
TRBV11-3 ASSRDYNTQY
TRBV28 ASSLRNEQF
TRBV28 ASRETGGNNSPLH
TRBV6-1 ASSEGGADTQY